The 29 T cell receptor beta chains below were found in one sample sequenced in a study of T cells in Graves' hyperthyroidism and ophthalmopathy. TCR beta CDR3 region amplification was performed from RNA transcripts. A first-round RT-PCR of the TCR CDR3 used the HTBI primer set. TCRdb re-called the multiplex PCR reads through MiXCR, storing one row per CDR3 protein. This sample has 750,000 to 900,000 distinct CDR3 sequences, with around 39% found just once. Sequencing was done on a sample of blood. These TCRs come from a man aged 18 to 30 with Graves' hyperthyroidism.

This chain connects TRBV7-2 to TRBJ2-5; D might be TRBD1 (6 bases). V lost 6 bases, J lost 9 bases, and 17 bases lay in between. Germline lookup yields CDR1 SGHTA and CDR2 FQGNSA. This CDR3 contains 13 residues. The CDR3 loop is CASSGGGGQPQYF. CDR3 bases: TGTGCCAGCAGTGGGGGTGGAGGACAGCCCCAGTACTTC.

This clonotype showed up just a few times. The rearrangement links TRBV7-8 to TRBJ2-7, with TRBD1 matching 9 bases. CDR1 and CDR2 (germline): SGHVS, FQNEAQ. This CDR3 spans 15 amino acids. Germline trimming cut 5 bases from V and 5 bases from J; bases unmatched to any gene: 10. The CDR3 loop is CASSMPGQGFDEQYF. DNA of the CDR3: TGTGCCAGCAGCATGCCGGGACAGGGATTTGACGAGCAGTACTTC.

This clonotype appeared a single time. The genes are TRBV29-1 and TRBJ2-3, with TRBD1 as a possible D gene (5 bases). V shed 0 bases and J shed 6 bases, with 16 bases lying between them. This CDR3 is built from 15 residues. Germline assignment: CDR1 SQVTM and CDR2 ANQGSEA. In DNA form, the CDR3 reads TGCAGCGTTGAAGAGGGAAAGGGGCAGTTGGATACGCAGTATTTT. This gives the protein CSVEEGKGQLDTQYF.

The gene calls are TRBV10-3 and TRBJ2-7, with D possibly matching TRBD1 (5 bases). Germline V gene sequence: CDR1 ENHRY, CDR2 SYGVKD. The CDR3 covers 12 residues. V lost 7 bases and J 2 bases, leaving 9 bases between the germline ends. CDR3 amino acids: CAIKDTPYEQYF. The CDR3 nucleotides read TGTGCCATCAAGGACACCCCCTACGAGCAGTACTTC.

This chain links TRBV6-5 with TRBJ1-5; D is ambiguous. V was cut by 10 bases and J by 9 bases, with 10 bases left in between. CDR1 is MNHEY, CDR2 SVGAGI, per germline. The CDR3 consists of 10 residues. This CDR3 reads CAIPGRPQHF. CDR3 in DNA: TGTGCCATCCCCGGGAGGCCCCAGCATTTT.

In its sample, this clonotype was seen a few times. The J gene is TRBJ1-1, the V gene TRBV9, with 7 bases fitting TRBD1. With V trimmed by 4 bases and J by 1 base, 10 bases remained unmatched. This CDR3 has 16 amino acids. Germline V gene sequence: CDR1 SGDLS, CDR2 YYNGEE. In nucleotides, the CDR3 is TGTGCCAGCAGCTCACAGGGGCTGGTTGGGAACACTGAAGCTTTCTTT. Translated, it gives CASSSQGLVGNTEAFF.

In its sample, this clonotype was seen many times. The chain links TRBV12-3 or TRBV12-4 to TRBJ1-1; D is unresolved. The CDR3 loop spans 14 amino acids. The V gene lost 6 bases and the J gene lost 0 bases, with 11 bases spanning the gap. CDR3 amino acids: CASRPATMNTEAFF. In nucleotides, the CDR3 is TGTGCCAGCAGACCAGCCACCATGAACACTGAAGCTTTCTTT.

The chain is built from TRBV7-2 and TRBJ2-7, with 7 bases that match TRBD2. The CDR3 has 15 amino acids. Germline V gene lookup returns CDR1 SGHTA and CDR2 FQGNSA. After removal of 7 bases from V and 2 bases from J, the junction contained 11 bases not matched to a gene. CDR3 protein: CASTSLAEGAYEQYF. As DNA, the CDR3 is TGTGCCAGCACATCCCTAGCGGAGGGCGCCTACGAGCAGTACTTC.

The chain links TRBV29-1 to TRBJ2-7; TRBD1 might be the D (6 bases). V shed 2 bases and J shed 4 bases, with 21 bases lying between them. This CDR3 spans 16 amino acids. CDR1 SQVTM and CDR2 ANQGSEA come from the germline V gene. DNA for the CDR3: TGCAGCGTTGAAAAGACAGGACACCCCCGGGATTACGAGCAGTACTTC. Its protein is CSVEKTGHPRDYEQYF.

This clonotype was seen a handful of times. The rearrangement links TRBV12-3 or TRBV12-4 to TRBJ2-7; a weak D match, TRBD1 (5 bases). The CDR3 length is 14 residues. Deletions cut 5 bases from V and 5 bases from J, with 16 bases between. Here the CDR3 reads CASSESGRSNEQYF. As DNA, the CDR3 is TGTGCCAGCAGTGAATCAGGGCGCAGCAACGAGCAGTACTTC.

V usage is TRBV5-4 and J usage is TRBJ1-3, with D possibly being TRBD1 (5 bases). The CDR3 totals 16 residues. Germline CDR1 and CDR2: SGHNT and YYREEE (reference sequence). V lost 3 bases to trimming and J lost 2 bases, with 15 bases between them. CDR3: CASSSGGERPGNTIYF. The DNA of the CDR3 is TGTGCCAGCAGCTCCGGAGGGGAAAGGCCTGGAAACACCATATATTTT. The whole variable domain, remainder taken from reference TRBV5-4 and TRBJ1-3, is ETGVTQSPTHLIKTRGQQVTLRCSSQSGHNTVSWYQQALGQGPQFIFQYYREEENGRGNFPPRFSGLQFPNYSSELNVNALELDDSALYLCASSSGGERPGNTIYFGEGSWLTVV.

The chain joins TRBV25-1 to TRBJ2-3; 9 bases line up with TRBD1. J lost 8 bases, V lost 7 bases, and 13 bases had no gene match. Germline loops: CDR1 MGHDK, CDR2 SYGVNS. The CDR3 totals 15 residues. Here the CDR3 DNA reads TGTGCCAGCACCACAGGGACAGGGTCGTTGTCTACGCAGTATTTT. Translating it yields CASTTGTGSLSTQYF.

On this clonotype: A single base separates this from a much larger clone, so it may be a read error. As the CDR3 is not closed by the conserved phenylalanine or tryptophan, this likely results from a read error. The V call is TRBV7-9, the J call TRBJ1-1; D is ambiguous. V was cut by 7 bases and J by 1 base, with 10 bases left in between. Germline V lookup: CDR1 SEHNR, CDR2 FQNEAQ (reference sequence). The CDR3 runs to 13 residues. CDR3 bases: TGTGCCAGCAACCCCGGTCCGAACACTGAAGCTTTCCTT. Translating it yields CASNPGPNTEAFL.

The rearrangement links TRBV9 to TRBJ1-3; 7 bases agree with TRBD1. The CDR3 contains 19 residues. V lost 5 bases and J lost 0; bases outside the gene matches: 17. Germline V CDR1 and CDR2: SGDLS, YYNGEE. The CDR3 DNA reads TGTGCCAGCAGTCGTACTCCTGGGACAGAGATTTCCTCTGGAAACACCATATATTTT. Protein product: CASSRTPGTEISSGNTIYF.

V and J are TRBV7-2 and TRBJ2-7; 7 nucleotides agree with TRBD2. There are 16 residues in the CDR3. V was pared by 1 base and J by 1 base, with 7 bases of the junction left unmatched. Germline CDR1 is SGHTA and CDR2 is FQGNSA. For the CDR3, the DNA is TGTGCCAGCAGCTTAGAGGGGAGGGGCCTTTCCTACGAGCAGTACTTC. Protein sequence: CASSLEGRGLSYEQYF. Using reference TRBV7-2 and TRBJ2-7 for the parts outside the CDR3, the full variable domain is GAGVSQSPSNKVTEKGKDVELRCDPISGHTALYWYRQSLGQGLEFLIYFQGNSAPDKSGLPSDRFSAERTGGSVSTLTIQRTQQEDSAVYLCASSLEGRGLSYEQYFGPGTRLTVT.

This clonotype occurred many times. The V gene is TRBV2, the J gene TRBJ1-6; weak D call: TRBD1 (5 bases). The CDR3 is made up of 13 amino acids. Per germline, CDR1 SNHLY and CDR2 FYNNEI. Trimming removed 1 base from V and 8 bases from J, with 6 bases in between. CDR3 in DNA: TGTGCCAGCAGTGAAGACAGGCATTCACCCCTCCACTTT. Amino acid sequence: CASSEDRHSPLHF.

A remark on this clonotype: A read error may be the cause here, since a much bigger clone is one base away. The chain recombines TRBV2 with TRBJ2-7; 7 nucleotides match TRBD1. Germline CDR1 reads SNHLY; CDR2 reads FYNNEI. This CDR3 spans 13 amino acids. In nucleotides, the CDR3 is TGTGCCAGCAGTGAGACAGGGCACTACGAGCGGTACTTC. Translation gives CASSETGHYERYF.

This chain links TRBV7-9 with TRBJ2-7; D might be TRBD2 (6 bases). Deletions cut 2 bases from V and 6 bases from J, with 11 bases between. The V gene's germline CDR1 is SEHNR and CDR2 FQNEAQ (reference sequence). The CDR3 runs 13 residues. CDR3 loop: CASSLSGRFEQYF. The CDR3 DNA is TGTGCCAGCAGCTTATCCGGGAGATTCGAGCAGTACTTC.

The chain uses TRBV25-1 and TRBJ2-2; 8 positions match TRBD1. V lost 5 bases, J lost 5 bases, and 16 bases stayed unmatched. The length of the CDR3 is 18 residues. Germline V lookup: CDR1 MGHDK, CDR2 SYGVNS. The CDR3 DNA follows: TGTGCCAGCAGTACGACCCTCCCTGGGACAGGAGGGACCGGGGAGCTGTTTTTT. Protein product: CASSTTLPGTGGTGELFF.

This CDR3 reads CSARPLGTYASGNTIYF. CDR3 coding DNA: TGCAGTGCTAGACCGCTAGGGACGTATGCCTCTGGAAACACCATATATTTT. The rearrangement joins TRBV20-1 to TRBJ1-3; D perhaps matches TRBD1 (5 bases). The CDR3 is 17 amino acids. The germline V gene encodes CDR1 DFQATT and CDR2 SNEGSKA (reference sequence). V was pared by 2 bases and J by 0 bases, with 17 bases between.

For the CDR3, the DNA is TGTGCCAGCAGCGACCCGGTGGCGGTTGAAAAACTGTTTTTT. Amino acids: CASSDPVAVEKLFF. The rearrangement joins TRBV5-6 to TRBJ1-4, with D unclear. This CDR3 region has 14 residues. Germline-derived CDR1 and CDR2 are SGHDT and YYEEEE. V was shortened by 4 bases and J by 7 bases, with 14 bases between the two germline ends.

With regard to this clonotype: An end of the junction does not agree with germline; a read error may underlie this. The chain joins TRBV19 to TRBJ2-5; D possibly corresponds to TRBD1 (6 bases). The germline V gene has CDR1 LNHDA and CDR2 SQIVND (reference sequence). The CDR3 sequence is 11 residues long. CDR3 sequence (DNA): TGTGCCAGCAGTACACAGGGAAAGCAGTACTTC. Translation gives CASSTQGKQYF.

The J gene is TRBJ1-2, the V gene TRBV7-2, with 8 nucleotides matching TRBD1. The CDR3 runs 16 residues. The V and J ends lost 1 base and 5 bases, in that order; junction bases with no gene match: 9. From germline, CDR1 is SGHTA and CDR2 FQGNSA. CDR3 nucleotides: TGTGCCAGCAGCTTAGGACAGGGGCGTGATGCTTATGGCTACACCTTC. Protein sequence: CASSLGQGRDAYGYTF. Full variable domain (rest looked up from reference TRBV7-2 and TRBJ1-2): GAGVSQSPSNKVTEKGKDVELRCDPISGHTALYWYRQSLGQGLEFLIYFQGNSAPDKSGLPSDRFSAERTGGSVSTLTIQRTQQEDSAVYLCASSLGQGRDAYGYTFGSGTRLTVV.

With regard to this clonotype: At one of its ends the junction is not consistent with the germline gene, which may arise from a read error. The chain carries TRBV15 and TRBJ2-6; 9 bases align to TRBD1. The germline V gene has CDR1 LNHNV and CDR2 YYDKDF (reference sequence). The CDR3 sequence is 15 residues long. The CDR3 region has the DNA TGTGCCACCAGCAGAGAGGGACAGGGTGCGAGGACTGAAGCTTTC. The encoded protein is CATSREGQGARTEAF.

As regards this clonotype: A much more abundant neighbour one base away suggests this may be a read error. No conserved phenylalanine or tryptophan is present at the end of the CDR3, so a read error is the likely explanation. V and J are TRBV10-3 and TRBJ1-1; D is ambiguous. This CDR3 is 15 amino acids long. Per germline, CDR1 ENHRY and CDR2 SYGVKD. Trimming cost V 7 bases and J 2 bases, with 17 bases left between them. The CDR3 here is CAIKGGGIENTEAFS. CDR3 DNA: TGTGCCATCAAGGGAGGAGGGATAGAAAACACTGAAGCTTTCTCT.

This clonotype was counted between two and nine times. V and J are TRBV12-5 and TRBJ1-3; 7 bases match TRBD1. CDR1 is LGHNT, CDR2 FRNRAP, per germline. Trimming removed 6 bases from V and 4 bases from J; junction bases left unmatched: 6. This CDR3 has 14 residues. CDR3 DNA sequence: TGTGCTAGTGGCCTAGGGGGCTGGGGAAACACCATATATTTT. It codes for CASGLGGWGNTIYF. The full variable domain, rest sourced from reference TRBV12-5 and TRBJ1-3, is DARVTQTPRHKVTEMGQEVTMRCQPILGHNTVFWYRQTMMQGLELLAYFRNRAPLDDSGMPKDRFSAEMPDATLATLKIQPSEPRDSAVYFCASGLGGWGNTIYFGEGSWLTVV.

V and J are TRBV7-6 and TRBJ1-4, with D hard to call. Trimming took off 5 bases at V and 2 bases at J, with 12 bases between the two ends. The CDR3 covers 15 residues. CDR1 and CDR2 (germline): SGHVS, FNYEAQ. The CDR3 DNA is TGTGCCAGCAGCCTCCAGGCGGGGACTAATGAAAAACTGTTTTTT. Its translation: CASSLQAGTNEKLFF. The whole variable domain, filled in from reference TRBV7-6 and TRBJ1-4, reads GAGVSQSPRYKVTKRGQDVALRCDPISGHVSLYWYRQALGQGPEFLTYFNYEAQQDKSGLPNDRFSAERPEGSISTLTIQRTEQRDSAMYRCASSLQAGTNEKLFFGSGTQLSVL.

This clonotype came up many times. The chain joins TRBV20-1 to TRBJ1-4; D ambiguous. Trimming cost V 6 bases and J 6 bases, with 17 bases left between them. The CDR3 sequence is 14 residues long. Germline V gives CDR1 DFQATT, CDR2 SNEGSKA (reference sequence). In DNA, the CDR3 is TGCAGTGCCCTTTGGGCCTCGTACGATGAAAAACTGTTTTTT. It encodes CSALWASYDEKLFF.

This clonotype was observed a handful of times. Here the CDR3 reads CASSEASQGAWETQYF. CDR3 in DNA: TGTGCCAGCAGTGAAGCAAGTCAGGGGGCATGGGAGACCCAGTACTTC. The V gene is TRBV2, the J gene TRBJ2-5; 8 bases agree with TRBD1. This CDR3 is built from 16 residues. Germline values: CDR1 SNHLY, CDR2 FYNNEI. The J segment lost 5 bases and the V segment lost 0 bases, leaving 8 bases of the junction unmatched.